Given below is one T cell receptor (beta chain) in context. Its target is unknown. V trimming: 2 bases; J trimming: 7 bases; junction bases outside the gene matches: 8. Germline V gene lookup returns CDR1 SGDLS and CDR2 YYNGEE. This CDR3 has 14 residues. The data stem from a study of T cell repertoires in ileal Crohn's disease. General study points: The median delay to postoperative endoscopy was nearly seven months.

Documented time point: neoterminal ileum biopsy at postoperative endoscopy, about 6 months after surgery. Included were adult ileal or ileocolonic Crohn's patients indicated for ileocolonic resection. This table comes from immunoSEQ multiplex PCR, and its TCRdb copy is limited to in-frame clones, with some not included. The sample lists some 60,000 clones, 85% to 90% occurring once. The chain uses TRBV9 and TRBJ1-1; 7 nucleotides match TRBD1. What was sequenced was ileal tissue. The TCR comes from an adult with Crohn's disease. The CDR3 protein is CASSVIDRAGEAFF. The CDR3 DNA is TGTGCCAGCAGCGTGATAGACAGGGCGGGTGAAGCTTTCTTT.